The 25 T cell receptor beta chains reported below all come from one sample, sequenced in a study of T cell changes during pregnancy in multiple sclerosis. The method was immunoSEQ multiplex PCR; TCRdb's version includes in-frame clones alone and lacks a portion of them. The sample consists of approximately 32,000 clones, roughly 89% of them appearing once. The specimen was CD8+ T cells from peripheral blood mononuclear cells, collected in the second trimester of pregnancy. Receptors originate from a female donor with multiple sclerosis, enrolled in a pregnancy study.

This clone was observed a single time. The chain is built from TRBV7-9 and TRBJ2-7; 11 nucleotides line up with TRBD1. There are 16 residues in the CDR3. Trimming cost V 4 bases and J 2 bases; bases outside gene matches: 7. Germline V gene lookup returns CDR1 SEHNR and CDR2 FQNEAQ (reference sequence). CDR3 nucleotides: TGTGCCAGCAGCTCGCCGGGACAGGGGGAAACCTACGAGCAGTACTTC. Its protein is CASSSPGQGETYEQYF. The full variable domain, with the rest looked up from reference TRBV7-9 and TRBJ2-7, is DTGVSQNPRHKITKRGQNVTFRCDPISEHNRLYWYRQTLGQGPEFLTYFQNEAQLEKSRLLSDRFSAERPKGSFSTLEIQRTEQGDSAMYLCASSSPGQGETYEQYFGPGTRLTVT.

The rearrangement uses TRBV4-1 and TRBJ2-5, with 8 bases fitting TRBD2. The CDR3 has 16 amino acids. CDR1 MGHRA and CDR2 YSYEKL come from the germline V gene. J gave up 2 bases and V 2 bases, and 7 bases lay outside the gene matches. The CDR3 sequence is CASSQTTSAKQETQYF. CDR3 bases: TGCGCCAGCAGCCAAACGACTAGCGCCAAGCAAGAGACCCAGTACTTC.

The V call is TRBV6-1, the J call TRBJ2-7; no firm D call. The CDR3 has 11 residues. Trimming left V 7 bases short and J 4 bases short, with 8 bases between. CDR1 is MNHNS and CDR2 is SASEGT in the germline V gene. The CDR3: CASNSYYEQYF. Written as DNA, the CDR3 is TGTGCCAGCAACAGCTATTACGAGCAGTACTTC.

J is TRBJ1-5 and V is TRBV11-2; D might be TRBD1 (6 bases). CDR1 is SGHAT and CDR2 is FQNNGV in the germline V gene. The CDR3 sequence is 16 residues long. Trimming took 5 bases from V and 5 from J, leaving 19 bases between them. This CDR3 is CASSPNAGQTDQPQHF. The CDR3 region has the DNA TGTGCCAGCAGCCCCAACGCTGGACAGACGGATCAGCCCCAGCATTTT.

This clone was observed a handful of times. The chain carries TRBV29-1 and TRBJ2-1, with TRBD1 as a possible D gene (6 bases). The germline gives CDR1 SQVTM, CDR2 ANQGSEA. This CDR3 spans 11 amino acids. Written as DNA, the CDR3 is TGCAGTCCCGGGACAAACAATGAGCAGTTCTTC. Translation: CSPGTNNEQFF.

V is TRBV5-1 and J is TRBJ1-6; 9 bases are shared with TRBD1. V was clipped by 1 base and J by 10 bases; unmatched bases: 6. Germline CDR1 reads SGHRS; CDR2 reads YFSETQ. There are 15 residues in the CDR3. CDR3 protein: CASSLLGQGQSPLHF. The CDR3 DNA reads TGCGCCAGCAGCTTGTTGGGACAGGGTCAATCACCCCTCCACTTT.

The V call is TRBV2, the J call TRBJ1-1; the match to TRBD1 covers 7 bases. The germline gives CDR1 SNHLY, CDR2 FYNNEI. The CDR3 consists of 14 residues. V trimming: 5 bases; J trimming: 5 bases; junction bases outside the gene matches: 8. The CDR3 coding sequence is TGTGCCAGCAGTCGACAGGGACGAGGAACTGAAGCTTTCTTT. Its translation is CASSRQGRGTEAFF.

This sequence joins TRBV18 and TRBJ1-1, with D unclear. CDR3 length: 13 amino acids. Trimming took off 0 bases at V and 5 bases at J, with 7 bases between the two ends. From germline, CDR1 is KGHSH and CDR2 LQKENI. This CDR3 is CASSPPSGTEAFF. CDR3 DNA sequence: TGTGCCAGCTCACCACCATCGGGGACTGAAGCTTTCTTT.

This clone was counted a single time. Here the CDR3 DNA reads TGTGCTAGTGGTTTGAACCAGGAGCGGGGCTACACCTTC. This translates into CASGLNQERGYTF. The chain combines TRBV12-5 with TRBJ1-2; D unclear. Trimming left V 2 bases short and J 8 bases short, with 12 bases between. Germline V gene lookup returns CDR1 LGHNT and CDR2 FRNRAP. The CDR3 consists of 13 residues.

V usage is TRBV5-1 and J usage is TRBJ2-3; 7 positions agree with TRBD1. V was pared by 4 bases and J by 2 bases, with 7 bases of the junction left unmatched. Germline CDR1 is SGHRS and CDR2 is YFSETQ. CDR3 length: 15 amino acids. CDR3 sequence: CASSHTGQFTDTQYF. The CDR3 DNA reads as TGCGCCAGCAGCCACACGGGACAGTTCACAGATACGCAGTATTTT.

This clone has a single count. The DNA of the CDR3 is TGCGCCAGCAACCTAGGCTCAACTAGCACAGATACGCAGTATTTT. Translation: CASNLGSTSTDTQYF. J is TRBJ2-3 and V is TRBV5-1; no reliable D call. V was cut by 6 bases and J by 0 bases, with 14 bases left in between. This CDR3 contains 15 residues. Germline V CDR1 and CDR2: SGHRS, YFSETQ.

This clone has only one observation. This chain joins TRBV14 and TRBJ2-3; 7 bases line up with TRBD2. J was trimmed by 5 bases and V by 3 bases; bases with no gene match: 2. The CDR3 runs 13 residues. CDR1 is SGHDN and CDR2 is FVKESK in the germline V gene. The CDR3 nucleotides read TGTGCCAGCAGCCAGGGGAGGGGAGATACGCAGTATTTT. Translating it yields CASSQGRGDTQYF.

The chain is built from TRBV5-5 and TRBJ1-4, with a tentative D call TRBD1 (5 bases). There are 14 residues in the CDR3. The V and J ends lost 5 bases and 4 bases respectively, with 12 bases between them. CDR1 SGHKS and CDR2 YYEKEE come from the germline V gene (reference sequence). The CDR3 DNA sequence: TGTGCCAGCAGGGTTGACAGAATTAATGAAAAACTGTTTTTT. Its protein is CASRVDRINEKLFF.

This clone was recorded a few times. The chain combines TRBV29-1 with TRBJ1-1; 9 bases agree with TRBD1. The CDR3 is 13 amino acids. V shed 6 bases and J 3 bases; nucleotides not matched to a gene: 5. Germline V gene data show CDR1 as SQVTM and CDR2 as ANQGSEA. CDR3 sequence: CSVDRGSDTEAFF. The DNA for the CDR3 is TGCAGCGTGGACAGGGGCAGTGACACTGAAGCTTTCTTT.

The rearrangement joins TRBV7-9 to TRBJ2-7, with D perhaps matching TRBD1 (6 bases). This CDR3 region has 12 residues. The germline V gene has CDR1 SEHNR and CDR2 FQNEAQ (reference sequence). V lost 3 bases to trimming and J lost 5 bases, with 8 bases between them. CDR3 protein: CASSFNRDEQYF. The CDR3 coding sequence is TGTGCCAGCAGCTTTAACAGGGACGAGCAGTACTTC.

V and J are TRBV6-5 and TRBJ1-2; D is undetermined. CDR1 and CDR2 (germline): MNHEY, SVGAGI. V lost 5 bases and J 8 bases, leaving 9 bases between the germline ends. The CDR3 sequence is 11 residues long. The CDR3 sequence: CASSGDYGYTF. The CDR3 DNA sequence: TGTGCCAGCAGTGGAGATTACGGCTACACCTTC.

Only one count was recorded for this clone. The rearrangement uses TRBV27 and TRBJ2-4; D gene unclear. V shed 8 bases and J shed 4 bases, with 9 bases lying between them. The CDR3 runs to 12 residues. Germline CDR1 MNHEY, CDR2 SMNVEV (reference sequence). CDR3 sequence reads: CASFSPKNIQYF. The CDR3 DNA reads as TGTGCCAGCTTTTCCCCGAAAAACATTCAGTACTTC.

The chain combines TRBV5-5 with TRBJ2-7; 7 bases are shared with TRBD2. The CDR3 contains 17 residues. V trimming: 1 base; J trimming: 0 bases; junction bases outside the gene matches: 10. CDR1 and CDR2 (germline): SGHKS, YYEKEE (reference sequence). The CDR3 sequence is CASSLFNRGVPSYEQYF. Written as DNA, the CDR3 is TGTGCCAGCAGCTTGTTCAACCGGGGGGTTCCCTCCTACGAGCAGTACTTC.

The chain employs TRBV7-2 and TRBJ1-3; a weak D match, TRBD1 (5 bases). Germline values: CDR1 SGHTA, CDR2 FQGNSA. This CDR3 region has 16 residues. Trimming removed 5 bases at V and 0 bases at J, with 14 bases between. The CDR3 DNA is TGTGCCAGCAGCCCATTCGACAGTCACTCTGGAAACACCATATATTTT. Protein product: CASSPFDSHSGNTIYF.

This chain links TRBV5-1 with TRBJ2-2; the match to TRBD1 covers 7 bases. Per germline, CDR1 SGHRS and CDR2 YFSETQ. V lost 0 bases to trimming and J lost 2 bases; unmatched junction nucleotides: 1. This CDR3 spans 15 amino acids. The DNA for the CDR3 is TGCGCCAGCAGCTTGGGACAGGGAAACACCGGGGAGCTGTTTTTT. Translated, it gives CASSLGQGNTGELFF.

This rearrangement joins TRBV4-1 to TRBJ1-6; tentatively, D is TRBD1 (6 bases). V shed 4 bases and J shed 7 bases, with 8 bases lying between them. CDR3 size: 13 residues. CDR1 is MGHRA, CDR2 YSYEKL, per germline. As DNA, the CDR3 is TGCGCCAGCAGCCGGACAGACAATTCACCCCTCCACTTT. It encodes CASSRTDNSPLHF.

Here the CDR3 DNA reads TGTGCCAGCAGTGAGTGGCAGCAAGAGACCCAGTACTTC. Translated, it gives CASSEWQQETQYF. This chain uses TRBV2 with TRBJ2-5, with D unclear. The CDR3 loop spans 13 amino acids. The germline gives CDR1 SNHLY, CDR2 FYNNEI. The V gene lost 3 bases and the J gene lost 2 bases, with 7 bases spanning the gap.

The genes are TRBV9 and TRBJ1-2, with TRBD1 matching over 12 bases. The germline gives CDR1 SGDLS, CDR2 YYNGEE. This CDR3 spans 18 amino acids. The V segment lost 4 bases and the J segment 3 bases; nucleotides outside the gene matches: 13. The CDR3 is CASSIREGTGGAHYGYTF. CDR3 DNA: TGTGCCAGCAGCATCCGAGAGGGGACAGGGGGCGCGCACTATGGCTACACCTTC.

The chain links TRBV27 to TRBJ2-7; the D is unclear. V was cut by 5 bases and J by 0 bases, with 14 bases left in between. Germline V lookup: CDR1 MNHEY, CDR2 SMNVEV (reference sequence). There are 15 residues in the CDR3. DNA for the CDR3: TGTGCCAGCAGTAGGTTGGTGGGCAACTCCTACGAGCAGTACTTC. It codes for CASSRLVGNSYEQYF.

The chain employs TRBV5-4 and TRBJ2-2, with a tentative D call TRBD2 (7 bases). V lost 4 bases and J lost 3, with 16 bases in between. The CDR3 is 16 residues long. Germline V CDR1 and CDR2: SGHNT, YYREEE (reference sequence). CDR3 nucleotide sequence: TGTGCCAGCAGCCATTCTTCGGGGGGCTACACCGGGGAGCTGTTTTTT. As protein: CASSHSSGGYTGELFF.